Reported below is one T cell receptor beta chain. As yet, its antigen is unknown. The junction and the germline gene differ at one end; a read error may be behind it. The CDR3 length is 17 residues. Looked up from germline, CDR1 is SEHNR and CDR2 is FQNEAQ (reference sequence). The data belong to a study of cytomegalovirus exposure and HLA in healthy donors. Study context: Among 398 genotyped donors, roughly 81% fell in the Caucasian-associated ancestry cluster.

Whole-study findings and limits: Looking again later, the authors saw that most CMV-associated TCR beta chains seemed HLA-restricted. Cytomegalovirus-associated status was assigned to 164 TCR beta chains.

The primer mix had 60 Vbeta and 13 Jbeta primers. Assay used: immunoSEQ multiplex PCR; TCRdb lists only in-frame clones, some missing. Among roughly 130,000 clones listed, approximately 80% were seen once. The sample was PBMCs. This rearrangement joins TRBV7-9 to TRBJ2-3; 8 nucleotides line up with TRBD2. This TCR came from a male donor in good health and CMV-seronegative. In nucleotides, the CDR3 is TGTTCCAGCAGCTTAGGTCTGGGGCGGGAGGACCCAGATACGCAGTATTTT. It codes for CSSSLGLGREDPDTQYF.